The rows below give T cell receptor beta chains drawn from one sample of a study of post-analysis software for immune sequencing data. TCRdb reanalysed the PCR reads using MiXCR and keeps one entry per CDR3 protein. The profile shows almost 700,000 distinct CDR3 sequences, roughly three fifths of them singletons. The sequenced sample was blood. Receptor source: a girl between 2 and 10 years old with multiple sclerosis. Each CDR3 is given with its conserved first and last residue. Fields, in order: D gene, CDR3 length, clone size, J gene, V gene, CDR3 DNA, CDR3 protein. D genes are given only for firm matches. Clone size appears in some rows only: once, few, many, or a class for an expanded clone.

NA 13 few TRBJ2-7 TRBV6-1 TGTGCCAGCAGTGATGAGCCGGAATACGAGCAGTACTTC CASSDEPEYEQYF
NA 11 many TRBJ2-5 TRBV11-2 TGTGCCAGCAGTCTAGGGGGGACCCAGTACTTC CASSLGGTQYF
NA 13 few TRBJ1-5 TRBV29-1 TGCAGCGTTGAGGGAGAGGGCAATCAGCCCCAGCATTTT CSVEGEGNQPQHF
NA 15 NA TRBJ2-3 TRBV5-1 TGCGCCAGCAGCTTGACAGCTCCTAGCACAGATACGCAGTATTTT CASSLTAPSTDTQYF
NA 15 few TRBJ2-7 TRBV5-1 TGCGCCAGCAGCTTGGTCGGGGGAGCATCCTACGAGCAGTACTTC CASSLVGGASYEQYF
TRBD1 13 NA TRBJ1-2 TRBV12-3/TRBV12-4 TGTGCCAGCAGTTTGTCAGGGGGCTTTGGCTACACCTTC CASSLSGGFGYTF
TRBD1 14 NA TRBJ1-5 TRBV6-5 TGTGCCAGCAGTCCGGACAGGGGGCAACAGCCCCAGCATTTT CASSPDRGQQPQHF
NA 14 NA TRBJ1-2 TRBV5-1 TGCGCCAGCAGCCTGGCTGGCGAAGGCCATGGCTACACCTTC CASSLAGEGHGYTF
TRBD1 13 NA TRBJ2-1 TRBV29-1 TGCAGCGTAATGGACAGGTTTTACAATGAGCAGTTCTTC CSVMDRFYNEQFF
NA 16 NA TRBJ2-3 TRBV4-2 TGTGCCAGCAGCCAAGGAGTAGGGGCAGGCACAGATACGCAGTATTTT CASSQGVGAGTDTQYF
NA 13 NA TRBJ1-1 TRBV28 TGTGCCAGCAGTTTATTAGGGTGGGTGGGAGCTTTCTTT CASSLLGWVGAFF
NA 15 NA TRBJ2-7 TRBV5-1 TGCGCCAGCAGCTTGAGAGGCTCCAAAACCTACGAGCAGTACTTC CASSLRGSKTYEQYF
NA 16 NA TRBJ2-6 TRBV15 TGTGCCACCAGCAGGCTGTCCAGTGCTGGGGCCAACGTCCTGACTTTC CATSRLSSAGANVLTF
NA 13 NA TRBJ2-3 TRBV20-1 TGCAGTGCTATCGGGCCTAGCACAGATACGCAGTATTTT CSAIGPSTDTQYF
NA 14 few TRBJ1-2 TRBV29-1 TGCAGCGTTGGGCCGGGAGTGGAACGGTATGGCTACACCTTC CSVGPGVERYGYTF
TRBD2 16 few TRBJ2-1 TRBV4-2 TGTGCCAGCAGCCAGGATCTAGCGGGGCCCTACAATGAGCAGTTCTTC CASSQDLAGPYNEQFF
NA 14 NA TRBJ1-2 TRBV15 TGTGCCACCGCCCCCAACGGGGTTAACTATGGCTACACCTTC CATAPNGVNYGYTF
TRBD2 17 few TRBJ2-1 TRBV4-2 TGTGCCAGCAGCACCCCTCAAAGCGGGAGGGGAGGTAATGAGCAGTTCTTC CASSTPQSGRGGNEQFF
TRBD1 15 NA TRBJ2-4 TRBV11-2 TGTGCCAGCAGCCCATACAGGGGAACCAAAAACATTCAGTACTTC CASSPYRGTKNIQYF
NA 15 NA TRBJ1-2 TRBV5-1 TGCGCCAGCAGCTTGATGGATTTGGCAGGGGATGGCTACACCTTC CASSLMDLAGDGYTF
TRBD1 19 once TRBJ1-6 TRBV7-2 TGTGCCAGCAGCTTAGGGGACAGGGCTTGGCTGGAACTGTTTACACCCCTCCACTTT CASSLGDRAWLELFTPLHF
TRBD1 14 NA TRBJ2-5 TRBV4-3 TGCGCCAGCAGTACGGACAGGGCGGGGAAGACCCAGTACTTC CASSTDRAGKTQYF
TRBD1 13 NA TRBJ2-5 TRBV29-1 TGCAGCGTTGATCGACAGGGGACAGAGACCCAGTACTTC CSVDRQGTETQYF
TRBD2 14 few TRBJ2-7 TRBV6-5 TGTGCCAGCAAACGGGAGGTCCCCTCCTACGAGCAGTACTTC CASKREVPSYEQYF
NA 12 once TRBJ1-2 TRBV30 TGTGCCTGGATTTCCCCCTCCGATGGCTACACCTTC CAWISPSDGYTF
NA 16 NA TRBJ1-2 TRBV5-1 TGCGCCAGCAGCTTTGGCAGCTCAACCCGGTCGGGCGGCTACACCTTC CASSFGSSTRSGGYTF
NA 14 NA TRBJ1-1 TRBV12-3/TRBV12-4 TGTGCCAGCAGGCCGGGACTTGGGAACACTGAAGCTTTCTTT CASRPGLGNTEAFF
NA 15 few TRBJ2-3 TRBV7-2 TGTGCCAGCAGCGTTTTGGGGGCCAGCACAGATACGCAGTATTTT CASSVLGASTDTQYF
NA 15 NA TRBJ2-1 TRBV5-1 TGCGCCAGCAGTCCCGTCTGGCCTGGGGACAATGAGCAGTTCTTC CASSPVWPGDNEQFF